This paragraph covers one T cell receptor (beta chain) sequence. This record belongs to a study of blood T cells in healthy people across ages. From germline, CDR1 is SGHAT and CDR2 FQNNGV. This CDR3 region has 15 residues. A second PCR, run for about 7 to 12 cycles, used a sample-barcoded 5' primer plus a J-beta primer mix. TCRdb processed the 5' RACE reads anew with MiXCR; each CDR3 protein has one entry. This sample yields around 1,100,000 distinct CDR3 sequences, of which 35% to 40% are seen a single time; less than 15% belongs to the top ten. This chain joins TRBV11-2 and TRBJ2-1; D uncertain. The DNA end favors TRBJ2-7, so the J call may be wrong. This clonotype was sampled from a man aged 18 to 30 in good health. Specimen: blood. CDR3 sequence: CASSPRIFSYNEQYF. The CDR3 bases are TGTGCCAGCAGCCCGAGGATTTTCTCCTACAATGAGCAGTACTTC.